Presented here are 22 T cell receptor beta chains from one specimen sequenced in a study of T cell repertoires in cytomegalovirus infection. Their specific antigens are unknown. TCRdb ran MiXCR on the reads and lists one entry per CDR3 protein. The sample records some 800,000 distinct CDR3 sequences, roughly 28% being singletons. The sequencing here drew on cultured CD8+ T cells from PBMCs, taken from culture after CMV antigen stimulation. The receptors originated from a human donor in good health (CMV status not recorded). Some clones in this sample may be carry-over from other donors' samples.

V gene TRBV13 combines with J gene TRBJ1-2; TRBD1 is a possible D gene (5 bases). The V gene's germline CDR1 is PRHDT and CDR2 FYEKMQ (reference sequence). This CDR3 is 12 amino acids long. V was shortened by 3 bases and J by 7 bases, with 9 bases between the two germline ends. DNA for the CDR3: TGTGCCAGCAGCTTGGTGGGGGTTGGCTACACCTTC. This codes for CASSLVGVGYTF.

The chain uses TRBV7-6 and TRBJ1-1; the D gene is possibly TRBD1 (5 bases). The CDR3 covers 15 residues. Germline values: CDR1 SGHVS, CDR2 FNYEAQ. The ends were cut back, 5 bases at V and 1 base at J, with 14 bases in the middle. CDR3 region: CASSTPKGANTEAFF. The CDR3 region has the DNA TGTGCCAGCAGCACCCCCAAAGGGGCGAACACTGAAGCTTTCTTT.

The CDR3 loop is CSARGGGTSNTIYF. The CDR3 nucleotides read TGCAGTGCTAGAGGGGGGGGGACCTCAAACACCATATATTTT. This chain connects TRBV20-1 to TRBJ1-3; D might be TRBD1 (5 bases). The length of the CDR3 is 14 residues. With 1 base removed from V and 6 bases from J, the gap between germline ends came to 13 bases. Germline V gene data show CDR1 as DFQATT and CDR2 as SNEGSKA (reference sequence).

The rearrangement uses TRBV4-1 and TRBJ2-1, with D possibly called TRBD1 or TRBD2 (5 bases each). CDR1 is MGHRA and CDR2 is YSYEKL in the germline V gene. Deletions cut 6 bases from V and 0 bases from J, with 15 bases between. The CDR3 covers 16 residues. The CDR3 sequence is CASSPGTVSSYNEQFF. DNA of the CDR3: TGCGCCAGCAGTCCTGGGACCGTGAGCTCCTACAATGAGCAGTTCTTC.

The chain links TRBV19 to TRBJ1-1; maybe TRBD1 (5 bases). CDR1 and CDR2 (germline): LNHDA, SQIVND (reference sequence). The germline V and J ends were trimmed by 0 bases and 1 base, with 12 bases remaining between them. This CDR3 spans 16 amino acids. The chain's CDR3 is CASSIDALGQNTEAFF. The CDR3 DNA sequence: TGTGCCAGTAGTATAGATGCCCTAGGACAGAACACTGAAGCTTTCTTT.

The V call is TRBV7-9, the J call TRBJ2-7, with TRBD1 matching over 7 bases. V gave up 5 bases and J gave up 0 bases; unmatched junction bases: 7. This CDR3 has 15 amino acids. Per the germline V gene, CDR1 is SEHNR and CDR2 is FQNEAQ (reference sequence). The CDR3 is CASSPTGVGSYEQYV. The CDR3 DNA reads as TGTGCCAGCAGCCCTACAGGGGTAGGCTCCTACGAGCAGTACGTC.

In this sample, this clonotype turned up a few times. The CDR3 reads CASGVNYGYTF. For the CDR3, the DNA is TGTGCCAGCGGTGTGAACTATGGCTACACCTTC. The chain recombines TRBV6-2 or TRBV6-3 with TRBJ1-2; no definite D call. The CDR3 is 11 residues long. V gave up 8 bases and J gave up 2 bases, with 6 bases separating them. Germline V gene lookup returns CDR1 MNHEY and CDR2 SVGEGT.

This chain links TRBV5-4 with TRBJ2-2; 7 bases align to TRBD1. Germline CDR1 is SGHNT and CDR2 is YYREEE (reference sequence). Trimming cost V 0 bases and J 7 bases; bases outside gene matches: 3. The CDR3 length is 14 residues. The CDR3 DNA reads as TGTGCCAGCAGCTTGGGTTCAGGGGGCGGGGAGCTGTTTTTT. This codes for CASSLGSGGGELFF.

V gene TRBV5-5 combines with J gene TRBJ1-1; no clear D gene. The germline V and J ends were trimmed by 4 bases and 11 bases, with 12 bases remaining between them. The CDR3 loop spans 11 amino acids. The germline V gene encodes CDR1 SGHKS and CDR2 YYEKEE (reference sequence). The CDR3 sequence is CASSQGVRAFF. In nucleotides, the CDR3 is TGTGCCAGCAGCCAAGGTGTCAGGGCTTTCTTT.

This clonotype was seen many times. The chain links TRBV7-6 to TRBJ1-2, with 11 bases that match TRBD1. This CDR3 is built from 15 residues. The J segment lost 1 base and the V segment lost 8 bases, leaving 6 bases of the junction unmatched. Germline CDR1 reads SGHVS; CDR2 reads FNYEAQ. The CDR3, as DNA: TGTGCCAGCGCCCCGGGACAGGGGGTTAACTATGGCTACACCTTC. It codes for CASAPGQGVNYGYTF.

V usage is TRBV19 and J usage is TRBJ2-7; D is possibly TRBD1 (6 bases). The germline CDR1 and CDR2 sequences are LNHDA and SQIVND (reference sequence). Trimming left V 5 bases short and J 3 bases short, with 14 bases between. The CDR3 consists of 14 residues. CDR3 loop: CASSLFADSYEQYF. As DNA, the CDR3 is TGTGCCAGTAGTTTGTTTGCGGACAGCTACGAGCAGTACTTC.

This chain joins TRBV11-2 and TRBJ2-3; D is possibly TRBD2 (7 bases). Germline CDR1 SGHAT, CDR2 FQNNGV. The CDR3 runs to 18 residues. Trimming removed 3 bases from V and 2 bases from J, with 21 bases in between. The CDR3 loop is CASSLGVLGGAATDTQYF. CDR3 sequence (DNA): TGTGCCAGCAGCTTGGGAGTGTTAGGGGGGGCGGCCACAGATACGCAGTATTTT.

This clonotype has just a few counts. V gene TRBV5-4 combines with J gene TRBJ2-1; perhaps TRBD2 as D (7 bases). The CDR3 length is 17 residues. The germline V gene has CDR1 SGHNT and CDR2 YYREEE (reference sequence). Trimming left V 0 bases short and J 2 bases short, with 15 bases between. The CDR3 loop reads CASSLAERGGAYNEQFF. In DNA, the CDR3 is TGTGCCAGCAGCTTGGCCGAAAGAGGGGGGGCCTACAATGAGCAGTTCTTC.

This clonotype was counted a few times. The chain links TRBV27 to TRBJ1-2, with D unresolved. The V gene lost 5 bases and the J gene lost 3 bases, with 13 bases spanning the gap. CDR1 and CDR2 (germline): MNHEY, SMNVEV (reference sequence). The CDR3 covers 14 residues. CDR3 amino acids: CASSRGSSHYGYTF. The DNA for the CDR3 is TGTGCCAGCAGTAGAGGAAGCAGCCACTATGGCTACACCTTC.

This clonotype was detected only a few times. The rearrangement links TRBV6-2 or TRBV6-3 to TRBJ1-2; the D is unclear. V lost 2 bases and J lost 4, with 23 bases in between. The V gene's germline CDR1 is MNHEY and CDR2 SVGEGT. CDR3 size: 18 residues. The CDR3 here is CASSYEGNSPPVSYGYTF. CDR3 bases: TGTGCCAGCAGTTACGAAGGGAACTCTCCACCCGTAAGCTATGGCTACACCTTC.

In its sample, this clonotype was seen a few times. A junction boundary mismatches the germline segment, possibly from a read error. This chain links TRBV7-3 with TRBJ2-1; 9 nucleotides agree with TRBD1. In germline, CDR1 is SGHTA, CDR2 FQGTGA. The CDR3 totals 13 residues. CDR3 DNA: TGTGCCACCAGCCCGGGACAGGGTAATGAGCAGTTCTTC. It encodes CATSPGQGNEQFF.

The chain links TRBV10-3 to TRBJ1-3; D unresolved. Germline assignment: CDR1 ENHRY and CDR2 SYGVKD. V gave up 5 bases and J gave up 6 bases, with 8 bases separating them. This CDR3 comprises 12 residues. The CDR3 region has the DNA TGTGCCATCAGTTCTTCTATAAACACCATATATTTT. Amino acid sequence: CAISSSINTIYF.

The J gene is TRBJ1-6, the V gene TRBV7-9, with D possibly matching TRBD1 (6 bases). In germline, CDR1 is SEHNR, CDR2 FQNEAQ (reference sequence). With 2 bases removed from V and 6 bases from J, the gap between germline ends came to 14 bases. The CDR3 totals 16 residues. The DNA for the CDR3 is TGTGCCAGCAGCTTAATAGCAGGGGAGTTTAATTCACCCCTCCACTTT. As protein: CASSLIAGEFNSPLHF.

This clonotype was picked up a small number of times. The J gene is TRBJ2-7, the V gene TRBV10-3; D not resolved. Germline CDR1 is ENHRY and CDR2 is SYGVKD. The length of the CDR3 is 14 residues. Trimming left V 7 bases short and J 5 bases short, with 18 bases between. The CDR3 coding sequence is TGTGCCATCATGGCCGCAGCCCCTGGCCACGAGCAGTACGTC. Its translation: CAIMAAAPGHEQYV.

The chain uses TRBV28 and TRBJ2-3; 9 bases are shared with TRBD1. CDR1 is MDHEN and CDR2 is SYDVKM in the germline V gene. Germline trimming cut 5 bases from V and 2 bases from J; bases unmatched to any gene: 11. The CDR3 length is 17 residues. The CDR3 protein is CASSPLPGQGFTDTQYF. CDR3 coding DNA: TGTGCCAGCAGTCCGCTTCCGGGACAGGGCTTCACAGATACGCAGTATTTT.

CDR3 nucleotides: TGTGCCAGCGAACGAGGGCCAGATACGCAGTATTTT. Translation gives CASERGPDTQYF. This chain joins TRBV7-6 and TRBJ2-3; tentatively, D is TRBD2 (5 bases). Germline assignment: CDR1 SGHVS and CDR2 FNYEAQ. Trimming shortened V by 8 bases and J by 4 bases, and 10 bases separated the two germline ends. The CDR3 is 12 residues long.

This clonotype has ten or more counts. This sequence joins TRBV6-1 and TRBJ2-2; D perhaps matches TRBD2 (6 bases). Trimming cost V 6 bases and J 8 bases, with 7 bases left between them. The germline gives CDR1 MNHNS, CDR2 SASEGT. The CDR3 runs to 11 residues. In nucleotides, the CDR3 is TGTGCCAGCAGCGGGGGTGGGGAGCTGTTTTTT. Protein: CASSGGGELFF.